Listed below are T cell receptor beta chains from one sample, sequenced in a study of T cells in Graves' hyperthyroidism and ophthalmopathy. TCRdb used MiXCR to reprocess the multiplex PCR reads, holding one entry per CDR3 protein. The sample carries about 700,000 distinct CDR3 sequences, 13% to 15% recorded once. Sequenced input: blood. Receptor source: a woman aged 18-29 years with Graves' hyperthyroidism. Each CDR3 is given with its conserved first and last residue. D genes are given only for firm matches. Size values are once, few and many counts, or a class for expanded clones, and some rows have none.

cdr3_aa cdr3_nt clone_size j_call d_call v_call cdr3_length
CASSESPDSGNTIYF TGTGCCAGCAGTGAAAGTCCGGACTCTGGAAACACCATATATTTT many TRBJ1-3 - TRBV2 15
CASSGLRGRVEQYF TGTGCCAGCAGTGGATTACGCGGGAGGGTCGAGCAGTACTTC many TRBJ2-7 TRBD2 TRBV2 14
CASSLSAIYEQYF TGTGCCAGCAGCTTATCAGCCATCTACGAGCAGTACTTC once TRBJ2-7 - TRBV7-2 13
CATSDRTSFTQYF TGTGCCACCAGTGATCGGACTTCATTTACGCAGTATTTT many TRBJ2-3 - TRBV24-1 13
CATSPPGGLNNEQFF TGTGCCACCAGCCCACCCGGCGGGCTCAACAATGAGCAGTTCTTC few TRBJ2-1 - TRBV15 15
CATWGQGGQPQHF TGTGCCACCTGGGGACAGGGAGGTCAGCCCCAGCATTTT - TRBJ1-5 TRBD1 TRBV6-1 13
CASSANYPMNTEAFF TGTGCCAGCAGCGCAAATTACCCTATGAACACTGAAGCTTTCTTT many TRBJ1-1 - TRBV3-1 15
CSARGTSGYEQYF TGCAGTGCTAGAGGGACTAGCGGATACGAGCAGTACTTC many TRBJ2-7 TRBD2 TRBV20-1 13
CASSYSIPKDSSPHNEQFF TGTGCCAGCAGTTACTCCATTCCAAAGGACTCATCACCCCACAATGAGCAGTTCTTC - TRBJ2-1 - TRBV6-6 19
CASSPQAGVSGELFF TGTGCCAGCAGCCCCCAAGCGGGAGTGAGCGGGGAGCTGTTTTTT many TRBJ2-2 TRBD2 TRBV7-2 15
CASSRTQEPSGNTIYF TGTGCCAGCAGTCGTACTCAGGAGCCCTCTGGAAACACCATATATTTT - TRBJ1-3 - TRBV14 16
CASSESGTKVTYEQYF TGTGCCAGCAGTGAATCCGGGACAAAGGTTACCTACGAGCAGTACTTC many TRBJ2-7 - TRBV6-1 16
CASSLLLGNTEAFF TGTGCCAGCAGTTTGTTACTTGGGAACACTGAAGCTTTCTTT many TRBJ1-1 - TRBV28 14
CASSPYTNTGELFF TGTGCCAGCAGCCCGTATACGAACACCGGGGAGCTGTTTTTT many TRBJ2-2 - TRBV7-6 14
CASSPPVTDTQYF TGTGCCAGCTCACCTCCAGTCACAGATACGCAGTATTTT many TRBJ2-3 - TRBV18 13
CASSPVVGGAVYEQYF TGTGCCAGCAGCCCCGTCGTGGGAGGGGCTGTCTACGAGCAGTACTTC many TRBJ2-7 TRBD2 TRBV11-2 16
CASSLSADTQYF TGTGCCAGCTCACTTTCCGCAGATACGCAGTATTTT many TRBJ2-3 - TRBV18 12
CASTDLGEETQYF TGTGCCAGCACCGACCTGGGTGAAGAGACCCAGTACTTC many TRBJ2-5 - TRBV28 13
CSATGGVASSYEQYF TGCAGTGCTACAGGGGGCGTAGCCAGCTCCTACGAGCAGTACTTC many TRBJ2-7 TRBD1 TRBV20-1 15
CASSYWTGSSYGYTF TGTGCCAGCAGTTACTGGACAGGGAGTTCCTATGGCTACACCTTC many TRBJ1-2 TRBD1 TRBV6-5 15
CASSPDRGRMGTEAFF TGTGCCAGCAGCCCTGACAGGGGGCGCATGGGAACTGAAGCTTTCTTT - TRBJ1-1 TRBD1 TRBV6-1 16
CASSYSTGGYYEQYF TGTGCCAGCAGTTACTCGACCGGCGGGTACTACGAGCAGTACTTC - TRBJ2-7 - TRBV6-5 15
CSASGRALPGTGELFF TGCAGTGCAAGCGGGAGGGCCCTCCCGGGCACCGGGGAGCTGTTTTTT - TRBJ2-2 TRBD2 TRBV20-1 16
CASLSWQGATSGIADTQYF TGTGCCAGTCTCTCTTGGCAGGGAGCGACTAGCGGGATCGCAGATACGCAGTATTTT - TRBJ2-3 TRBD2 TRBV27 19
CAWGWGPETQYF TGTGCCTGGGGGTGGGGTCCGGAGACCCAGTACTTC many TRBJ2-5 - TRBV30 12
CASSYQGETEAFF TGTGCCAGCAGTTACCAGGGGGAAACTGAAGCTTTCTTT once TRBJ1-1 TRBD1 TRBV6-2/TRBV6-3 13
CASSQDPGQPNPNYGYTF TGCGCCAGCAGCCAAGATCCGGGACAGCCTAATCCTAACTATGGCTACACCTTC once TRBJ1-2 TRBD1 TRBV4-1 18
CASSSFGLAGAGEQFF TGTGCCAGCAGCTCTTTTGGTTTAGCGGGAGCGGGTGAGCAGTTCTTC few TRBJ2-1 TRBD2 TRBV7-6 16
CASSYPGPGREQFF TGTGCCAGCAGTTACCCCGGGCCGGGGCGTGAGCAGTTCTTC many TRBJ2-1 - TRBV6-2/TRBV6-3 14
CASSLVAGTTNYGYTF TGCGCCAGCAGCTTGGTGGCCGGGACAACAAACTATGGCTACACCTTC many TRBJ1-2 - TRBV5-1 16
CASSQGHSGGGQPQHF TGTGCCAGCAGCCAAGGTCATTCAGGGGGAGGTCAGCCCCAGCATTTT many TRBJ1-5 TRBD1 TRBV3-1 16
CASSPVQGNEQFF TGTGCCAGCTCGCCAGTACAGGGAAATGAGCAGTTCTTC many TRBJ2-1 - TRBV18 13
CASSLPGWELFF TGTGCCAGCAGCTTACCTGGTTGGGAGCTGTTTTTT many TRBJ2-2 - TRBV7-8 12